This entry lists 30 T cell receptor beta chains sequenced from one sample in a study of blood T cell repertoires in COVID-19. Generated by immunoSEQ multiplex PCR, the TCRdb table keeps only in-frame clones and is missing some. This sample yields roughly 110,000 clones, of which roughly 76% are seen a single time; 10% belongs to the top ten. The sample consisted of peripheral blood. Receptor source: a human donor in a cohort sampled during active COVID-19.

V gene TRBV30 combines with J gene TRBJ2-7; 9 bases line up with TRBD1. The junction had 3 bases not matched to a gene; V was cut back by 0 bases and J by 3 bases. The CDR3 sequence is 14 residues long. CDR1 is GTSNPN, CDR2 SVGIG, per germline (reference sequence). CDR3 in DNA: TGTGCCTGGAGTGTAACAGGGGGCGGCTACGAGCAGTACTTC. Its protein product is CAWSVTGGGYEQYF.

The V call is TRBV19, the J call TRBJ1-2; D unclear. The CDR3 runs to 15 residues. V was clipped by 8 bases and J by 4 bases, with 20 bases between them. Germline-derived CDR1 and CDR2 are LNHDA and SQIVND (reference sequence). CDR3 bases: TGTGCCAGTTCTGCTTATCTTCAAAACGGCTATGGCTACACCTTC. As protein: CASSAYLQNGYGYTF.

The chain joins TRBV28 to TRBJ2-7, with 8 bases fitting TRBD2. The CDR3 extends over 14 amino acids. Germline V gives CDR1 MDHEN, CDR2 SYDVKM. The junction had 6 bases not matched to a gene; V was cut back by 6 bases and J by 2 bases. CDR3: CASSSLAGTYEQYF. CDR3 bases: TGTGCCAGCAGCTCTCTAGCGGGTACCTACGAGCAGTACTTC.

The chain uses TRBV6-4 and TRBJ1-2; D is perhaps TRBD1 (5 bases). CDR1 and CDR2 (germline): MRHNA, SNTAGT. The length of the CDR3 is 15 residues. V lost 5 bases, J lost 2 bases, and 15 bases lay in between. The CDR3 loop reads CASSQSAGMNYGYTF. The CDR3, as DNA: TGTGCCAGCAGTCAGAGCGCAGGGATGAACTATGGCTACACCTTC.

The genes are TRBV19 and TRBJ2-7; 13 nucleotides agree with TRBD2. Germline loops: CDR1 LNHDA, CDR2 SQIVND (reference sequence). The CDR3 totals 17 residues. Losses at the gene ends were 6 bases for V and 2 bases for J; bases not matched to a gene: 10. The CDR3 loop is CASSEKTGTSGTYEQYF. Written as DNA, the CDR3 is TGTGCCAGTAGCGAAAAAACCGGGACTAGCGGGACCTACGAGCAGTACTTC.

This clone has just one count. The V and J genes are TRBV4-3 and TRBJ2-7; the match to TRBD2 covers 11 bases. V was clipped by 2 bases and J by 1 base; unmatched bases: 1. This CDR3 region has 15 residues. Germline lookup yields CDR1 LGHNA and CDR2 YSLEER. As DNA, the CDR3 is TGCGCCAGCAGCCAATTAGCGGGGGGGTCCTACGAGCAGTACTTC. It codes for CASSQLAGGSYEQYF.

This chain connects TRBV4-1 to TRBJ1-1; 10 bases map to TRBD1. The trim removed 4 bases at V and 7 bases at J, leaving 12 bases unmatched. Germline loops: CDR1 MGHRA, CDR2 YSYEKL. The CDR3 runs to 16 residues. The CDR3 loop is CASSRKEPGQGFEAFF. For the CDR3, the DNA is TGCGCCAGCAGCCGAAAGGAGCCGGGACAGGGGTTTGAAGCTTTCTTT.

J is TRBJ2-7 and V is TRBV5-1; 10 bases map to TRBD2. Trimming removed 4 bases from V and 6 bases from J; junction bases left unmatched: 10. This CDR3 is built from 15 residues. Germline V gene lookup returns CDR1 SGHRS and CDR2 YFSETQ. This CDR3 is CASSSSGGSAREQYF. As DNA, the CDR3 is TGCGCCAGCAGCAGTAGCGGGGGGTCTGCCCGCGAGCAGTACTTC.

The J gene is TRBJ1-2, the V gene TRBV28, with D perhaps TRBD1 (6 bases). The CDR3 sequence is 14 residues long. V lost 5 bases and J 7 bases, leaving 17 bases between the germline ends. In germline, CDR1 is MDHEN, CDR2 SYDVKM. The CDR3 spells CASSTRARGGGYTF. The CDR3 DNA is TGTGCCAGCAGTACAAGGGCCAGGGGTGGTGGCTACACCTTC.

As DNA, the CDR3 is TGTGCCAGCAGCCCAAACAGGGCTGGGGCCAACGTCCTGACTTTC. Amino acids: CASSPNRAGANVLTF. V gene TRBV7-3 combines with J gene TRBJ2-6; possibly TRBD1 for D (6 bases). There are 15 residues in the CDR3. The germline V and J ends were trimmed by 5 bases and 2 bases, with 10 bases remaining between them. In germline, CDR1 is SGHTA, CDR2 FQGTGA.

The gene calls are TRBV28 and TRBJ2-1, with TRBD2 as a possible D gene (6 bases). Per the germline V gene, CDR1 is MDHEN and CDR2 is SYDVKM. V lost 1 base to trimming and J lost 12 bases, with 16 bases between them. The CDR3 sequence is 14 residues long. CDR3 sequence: CASSLSNGSPAQFF. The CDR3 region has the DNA TGTGCCAGCAGTTTATCAAACGGGAGTCCTGCGCAGTTCTTC.

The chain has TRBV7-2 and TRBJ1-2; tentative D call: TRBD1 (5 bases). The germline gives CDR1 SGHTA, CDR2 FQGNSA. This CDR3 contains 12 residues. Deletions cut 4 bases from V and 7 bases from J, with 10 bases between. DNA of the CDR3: TGTGCCAGCAGCTCGCGGACAATTGGCTACACCTTC. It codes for CASSSRTIGYTF.

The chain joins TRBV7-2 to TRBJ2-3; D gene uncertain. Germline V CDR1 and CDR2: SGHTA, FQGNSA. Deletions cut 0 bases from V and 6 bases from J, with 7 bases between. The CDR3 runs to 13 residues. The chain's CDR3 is CASSLAEDDTQYF. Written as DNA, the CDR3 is TGTGCCAGCAGCTTAGCTGAGGATGATACGCAGTATTTT.

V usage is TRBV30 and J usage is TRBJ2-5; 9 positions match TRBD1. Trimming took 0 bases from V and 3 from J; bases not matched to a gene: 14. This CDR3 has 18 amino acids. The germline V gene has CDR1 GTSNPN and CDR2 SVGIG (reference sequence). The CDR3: CAWSVTILPGQGKETQYF. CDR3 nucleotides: TGTGCCTGGAGTGTGACCATACTCCCGGGACAGGGAAAAGAGACCCAGTACTTC.

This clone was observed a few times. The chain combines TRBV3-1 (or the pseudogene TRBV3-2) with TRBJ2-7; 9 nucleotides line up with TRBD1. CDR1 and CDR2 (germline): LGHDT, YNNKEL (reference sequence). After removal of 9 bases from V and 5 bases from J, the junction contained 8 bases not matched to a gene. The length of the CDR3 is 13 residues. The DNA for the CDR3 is TGTGCCAGTGGGCAACAGGGGGCAGACGAGCAGTACTTC. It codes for CASGQQGADEQYF.

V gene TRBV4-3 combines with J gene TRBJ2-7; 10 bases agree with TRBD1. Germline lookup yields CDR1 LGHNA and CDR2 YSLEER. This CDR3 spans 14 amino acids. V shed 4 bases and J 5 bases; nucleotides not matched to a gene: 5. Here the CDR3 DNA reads TGCGCCAGCAGCCTCCGGGACAGGGGCCACGAGCAGTACTTC. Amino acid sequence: CASSLRDRGHEQYF.

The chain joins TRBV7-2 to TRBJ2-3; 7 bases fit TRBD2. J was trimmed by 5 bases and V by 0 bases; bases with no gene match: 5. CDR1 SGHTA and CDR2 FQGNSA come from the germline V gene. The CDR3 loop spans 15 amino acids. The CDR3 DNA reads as TGTGCCAGCAGCTTAGCACGCGGGAGTAGAGATACGCAGTATTTT. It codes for CASSLARGSRDTQYF. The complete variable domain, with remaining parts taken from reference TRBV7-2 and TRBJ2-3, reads GAGVSQSPSNKVTEKGKDVELRCDPISGHTALYWYRQSLGQGLEFLIYFQGNSAPDKSGLPSDRFSAERTGGSVSTLTIQRTQQEDSAVYLCASSLARGSRDTQYFGPGTRLTVL.

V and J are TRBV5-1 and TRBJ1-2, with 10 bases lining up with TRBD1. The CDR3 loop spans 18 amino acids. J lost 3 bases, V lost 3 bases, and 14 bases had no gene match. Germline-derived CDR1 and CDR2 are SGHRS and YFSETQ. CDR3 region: CASSSSGTGVGSDYGYTF. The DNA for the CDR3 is TGCGCCAGCAGCTCCTCCGGGACAGGGGTGGGGTCGGACTATGGCTACACCTTC.

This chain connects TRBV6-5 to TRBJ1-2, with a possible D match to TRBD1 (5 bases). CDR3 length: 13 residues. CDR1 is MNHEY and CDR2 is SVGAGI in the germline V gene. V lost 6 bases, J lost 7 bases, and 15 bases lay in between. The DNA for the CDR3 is TGTGCCAGCAGCCTATCACATGGGGCTGGCTACACCTTC. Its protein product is CASSLSHGAGYTF.

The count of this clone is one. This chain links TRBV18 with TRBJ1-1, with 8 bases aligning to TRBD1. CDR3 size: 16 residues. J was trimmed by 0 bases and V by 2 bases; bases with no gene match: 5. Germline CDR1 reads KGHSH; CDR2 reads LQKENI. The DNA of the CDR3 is TGTGCCAGCTCACCATATGTGACAGGGGTGAACACTGAAGCTTTCTTT. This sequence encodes CASSPYVTGVNTEAFF.

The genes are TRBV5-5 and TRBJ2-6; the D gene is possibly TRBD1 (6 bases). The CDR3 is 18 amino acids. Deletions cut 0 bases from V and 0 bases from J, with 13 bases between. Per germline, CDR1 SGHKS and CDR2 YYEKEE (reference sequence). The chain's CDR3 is CASSLVDRTYSGANVLTF. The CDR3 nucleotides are TGTGCCAGCAGCTTGGTTGACAGGACCTACTCTGGGGCCAACGTCCTGACTTTC.

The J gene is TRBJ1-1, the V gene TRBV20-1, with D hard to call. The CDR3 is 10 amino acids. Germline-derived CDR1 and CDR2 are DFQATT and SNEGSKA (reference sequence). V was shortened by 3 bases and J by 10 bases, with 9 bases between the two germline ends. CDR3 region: CSASQNGAFF. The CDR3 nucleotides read TGCAGTGCTAGTCAGAATGGAGCTTTCTTT.

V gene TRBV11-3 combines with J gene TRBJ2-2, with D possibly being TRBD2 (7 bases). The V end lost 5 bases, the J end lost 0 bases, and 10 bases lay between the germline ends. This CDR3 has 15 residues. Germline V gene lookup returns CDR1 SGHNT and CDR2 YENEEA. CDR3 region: CASSTGGTNTGELFF. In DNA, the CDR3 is TGTGCCAGCAGCACGGGGGGCACGAACACCGGGGAGCTGTTTTTT.

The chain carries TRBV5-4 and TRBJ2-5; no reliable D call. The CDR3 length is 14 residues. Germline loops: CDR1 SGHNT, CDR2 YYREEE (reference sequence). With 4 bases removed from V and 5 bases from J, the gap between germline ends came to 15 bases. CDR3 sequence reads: CASSHPRVGETQYF. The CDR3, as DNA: TGTGCCAGCAGCCACCCTCGGGTTGGGGAGACCCAGTACTTC.

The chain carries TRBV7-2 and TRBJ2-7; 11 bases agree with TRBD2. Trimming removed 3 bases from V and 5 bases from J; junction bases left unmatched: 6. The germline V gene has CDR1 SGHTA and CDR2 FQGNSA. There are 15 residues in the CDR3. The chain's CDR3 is CASSFASGRFHEQYF. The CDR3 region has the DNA TGTGCCAGCAGCTTTGCTAGCGGGAGGTTCCACGAGCAGTACTTC.

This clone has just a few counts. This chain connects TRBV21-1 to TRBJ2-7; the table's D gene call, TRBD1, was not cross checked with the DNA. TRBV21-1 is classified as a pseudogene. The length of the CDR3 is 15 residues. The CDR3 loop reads CASSNPSDRAYEQYF. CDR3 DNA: TGTGCCAGCAGCAATCCCTCGGACAGAGCCTACGAGCAGTACTTC.

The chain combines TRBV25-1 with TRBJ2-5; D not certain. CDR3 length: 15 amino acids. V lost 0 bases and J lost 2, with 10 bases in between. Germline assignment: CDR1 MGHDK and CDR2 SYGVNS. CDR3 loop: CASSEYTGQQETQYF. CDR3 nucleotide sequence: TGTGCCAGCAGTGAATATACGGGTCAGCAAGAGACCCAGTACTTC.

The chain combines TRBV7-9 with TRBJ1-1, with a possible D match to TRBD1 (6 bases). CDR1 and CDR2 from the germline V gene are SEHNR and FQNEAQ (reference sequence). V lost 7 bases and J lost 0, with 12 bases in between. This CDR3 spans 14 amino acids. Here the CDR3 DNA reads TGTGCCAGCAACTCACAGGGACTGAACACTGAAGCTTTCTTT. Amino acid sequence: CASNSQGLNTEAFF.

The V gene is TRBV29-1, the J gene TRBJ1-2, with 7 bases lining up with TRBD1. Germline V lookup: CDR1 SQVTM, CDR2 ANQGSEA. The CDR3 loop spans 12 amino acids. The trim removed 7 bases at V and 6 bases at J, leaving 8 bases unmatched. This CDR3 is CSARTGEDGYTF. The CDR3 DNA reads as TGCAGCGCACGGACAGGAGAGGATGGCTACACCTTC. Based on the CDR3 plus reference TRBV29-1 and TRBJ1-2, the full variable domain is SAVISQKPSRDICQRGTSLTIQCQVDSQVTMMFWYRQQPGQSLTLIATANQGSEATYESGFVIDKFPISRPNLTFSTLTVSNMSPEDSSIYLCSARTGEDGYTFGSGTRLTVV.

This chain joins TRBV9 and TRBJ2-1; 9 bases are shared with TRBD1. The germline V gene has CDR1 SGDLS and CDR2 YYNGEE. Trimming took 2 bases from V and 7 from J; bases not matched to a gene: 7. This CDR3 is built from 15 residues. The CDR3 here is CASSVWDRERNEQFF. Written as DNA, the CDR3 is TGTGCCAGCAGCGTTTGGGACAGGGAGAGGAATGAGCAGTTCTTC. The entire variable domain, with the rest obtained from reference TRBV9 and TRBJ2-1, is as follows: DSGVTQTPKHLITATGQRVTLRCSPRSGDLSVYWYQQSLDQGLQFLIQYYNGEERAKGNILERFSAQQFPDLHSELNLSSLELGDSALYFCASSVWDRERNEQFFGPGTRLTVL.